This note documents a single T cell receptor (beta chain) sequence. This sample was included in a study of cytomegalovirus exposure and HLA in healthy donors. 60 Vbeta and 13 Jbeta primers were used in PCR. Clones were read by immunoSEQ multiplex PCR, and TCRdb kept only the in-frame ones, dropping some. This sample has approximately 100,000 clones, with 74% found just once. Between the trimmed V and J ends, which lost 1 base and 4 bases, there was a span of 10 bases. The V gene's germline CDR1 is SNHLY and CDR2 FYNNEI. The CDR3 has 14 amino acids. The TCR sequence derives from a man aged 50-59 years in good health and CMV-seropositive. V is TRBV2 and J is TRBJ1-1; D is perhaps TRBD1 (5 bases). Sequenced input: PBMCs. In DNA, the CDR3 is TGTGCCAGCAGTGAAGGGGGGGTACGCACTGAAGCTTTCTTT. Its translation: CASSEGGVRTEAFF.